This TCR beta chain was sequenced for a study of memory CD4+ T cells and cytomegalovirus serostatus. As for the study in general: Of the healthy Belgian adults, under 10 were CMV seropositive and about two dozen seronegative.

Per the original data handling: Out-of-frame sequences were removed, leaving some 2 million distinct TCRbeta sequences. Profiled with immunoSEQ multiplex PCR; TCRdb holds only in-frame clones, not every one. V and J calls and clone size follow that table, whereas D and trimming were derived from the DNA. The sample carries tens of thousands of clones, over 65% recorded once. Comments on this clone: The antigen is not known.

The sort gate was single viable CD3+CD4+CD8-CD45RO+ cells for memory CD4+ T cells. CD4+ T cells were isolated by positive magnetic selection. Study-wide results and caveats: The CMV-associated TCR signature appears largely within the CD4+ memory repertoire.

V was clipped by 5 bases and J by 0 bases, with 19 bases between them. CDR1 is SGHTA and CDR2 is FQGNSA in the germline V gene. The CDR3 consists of 17 residues. The specimen sequenced was memory CD4+ T cells from blood. This TCR was recovered from an adult in good health and CMV-seronegative. The genes are TRBV7-2 and TRBJ1-1; a possible D gene is TRBD1 (6 bases). The CDR3 bases are TGTGCCAGCAGCCGCAATTGGGGGCGCGTAATGAACACTGAAGCTTTCTTT. It is translated as CASSRNWGRVMNTEAFF.